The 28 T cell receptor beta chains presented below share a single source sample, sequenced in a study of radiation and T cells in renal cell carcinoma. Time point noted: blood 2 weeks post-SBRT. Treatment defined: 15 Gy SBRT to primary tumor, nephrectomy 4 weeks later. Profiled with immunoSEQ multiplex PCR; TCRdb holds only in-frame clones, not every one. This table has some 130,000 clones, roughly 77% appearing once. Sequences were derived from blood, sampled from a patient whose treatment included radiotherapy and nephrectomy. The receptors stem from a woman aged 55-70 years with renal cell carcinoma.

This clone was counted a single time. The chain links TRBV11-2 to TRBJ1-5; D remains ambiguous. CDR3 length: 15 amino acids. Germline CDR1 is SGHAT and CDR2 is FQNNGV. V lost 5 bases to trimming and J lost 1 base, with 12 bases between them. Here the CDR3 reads CASSLYGESNQPQHF. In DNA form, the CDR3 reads TGTGCCAGCAGCCTCTATGGTGAAAGCAATCAGCCCCAGCATTTT.

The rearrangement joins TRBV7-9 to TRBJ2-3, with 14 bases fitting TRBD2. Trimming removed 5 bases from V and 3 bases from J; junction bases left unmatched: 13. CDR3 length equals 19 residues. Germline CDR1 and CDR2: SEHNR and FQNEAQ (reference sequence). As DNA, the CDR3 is TGTGCCAGCAGCCCCCGGGGACTAGCGGGAGTCGGGACGACAGATACGCAGTATTTT. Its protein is CASSPRGLAGVGTTDTQYF.

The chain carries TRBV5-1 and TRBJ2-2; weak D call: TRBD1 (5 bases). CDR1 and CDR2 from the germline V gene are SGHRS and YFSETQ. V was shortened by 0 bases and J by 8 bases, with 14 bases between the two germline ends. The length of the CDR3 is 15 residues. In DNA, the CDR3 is TGCGCCAGCAGCTTGGTAGCAGGGTCAAAAGGGGAGCTGTTTTTT. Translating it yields CASSLVAGSKGELFF.

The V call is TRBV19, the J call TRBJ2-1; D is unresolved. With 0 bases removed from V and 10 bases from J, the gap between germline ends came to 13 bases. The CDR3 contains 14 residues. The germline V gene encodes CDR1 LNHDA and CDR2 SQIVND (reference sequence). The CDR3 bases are TGTGCCAGTAGTATAGAAGCCTCCACCGGGGAGCAGTTCTTC. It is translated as CASSIEASTGEQFF.

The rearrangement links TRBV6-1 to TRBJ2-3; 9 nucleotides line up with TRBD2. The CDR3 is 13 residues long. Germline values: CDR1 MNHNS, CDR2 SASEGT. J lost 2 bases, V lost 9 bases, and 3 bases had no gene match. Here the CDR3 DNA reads TGTGCCAGTGGCGGGAGGGCCACAGATACGCAGTATTTT. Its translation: CASGGRATDTQYF.

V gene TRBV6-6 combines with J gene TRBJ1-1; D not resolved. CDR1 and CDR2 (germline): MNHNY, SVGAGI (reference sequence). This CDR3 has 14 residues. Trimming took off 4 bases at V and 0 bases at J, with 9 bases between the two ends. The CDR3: CASSSPFMNTEAFF. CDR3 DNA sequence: TGTGCCAGCAGTTCCCCCTTTATGAACACTGAAGCTTTCTTT.

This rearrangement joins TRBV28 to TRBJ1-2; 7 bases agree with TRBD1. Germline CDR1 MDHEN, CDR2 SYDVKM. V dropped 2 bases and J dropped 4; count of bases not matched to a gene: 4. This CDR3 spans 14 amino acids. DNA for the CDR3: TGTGCCAGCAGTTTAAAGAGGGGGCCCTATGGCTACACCTTC. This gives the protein CASSLKRGPYGYTF.

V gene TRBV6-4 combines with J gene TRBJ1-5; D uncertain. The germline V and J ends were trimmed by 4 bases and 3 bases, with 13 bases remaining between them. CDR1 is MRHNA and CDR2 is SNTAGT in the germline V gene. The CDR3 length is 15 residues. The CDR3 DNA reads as TGTGCCAGCAGTGTAGAATTAGATTTCAATCAGCCCCAGCATTTT. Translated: CASSVELDFNQPQHF.

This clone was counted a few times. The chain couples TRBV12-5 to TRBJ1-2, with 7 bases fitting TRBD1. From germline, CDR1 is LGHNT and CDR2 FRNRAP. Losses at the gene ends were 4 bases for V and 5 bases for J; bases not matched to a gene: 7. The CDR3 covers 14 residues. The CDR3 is CASGYGQEAYGYTF. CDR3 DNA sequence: TGTGCTAGTGGTTACGGACAGGAAGCGTATGGCTACACCTTC.

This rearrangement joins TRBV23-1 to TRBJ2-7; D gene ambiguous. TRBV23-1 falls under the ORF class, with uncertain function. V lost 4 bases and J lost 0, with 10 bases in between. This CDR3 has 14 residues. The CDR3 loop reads CASSLGLTSYEQYF. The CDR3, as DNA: TGCGCCAGCAGTCTCGGGCTGACCTCCTACGAGCAGTACTTC.

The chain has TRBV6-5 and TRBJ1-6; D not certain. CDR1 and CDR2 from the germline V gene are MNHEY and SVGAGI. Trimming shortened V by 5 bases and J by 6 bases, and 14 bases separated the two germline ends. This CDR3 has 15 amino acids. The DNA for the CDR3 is TGTGCCAGCAGTCCGGTGGTCTTCCTTAATTCACCCCTCCACTTT. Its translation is CASSPVVFLNSPLHF.

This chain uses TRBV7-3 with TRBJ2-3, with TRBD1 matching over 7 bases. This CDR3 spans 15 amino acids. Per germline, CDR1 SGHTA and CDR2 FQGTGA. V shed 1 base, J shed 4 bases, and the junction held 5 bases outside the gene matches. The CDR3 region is CASSLIAQGADTQYF. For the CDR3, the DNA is TGTGCCAGCAGCTTAATTGCCCAGGGGGCAGATACGCAGTATTTT.

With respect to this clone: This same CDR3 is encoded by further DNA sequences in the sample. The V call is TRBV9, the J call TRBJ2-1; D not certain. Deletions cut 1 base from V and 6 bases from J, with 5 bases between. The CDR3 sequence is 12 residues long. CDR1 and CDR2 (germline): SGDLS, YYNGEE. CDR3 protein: CASSVNLNEQFF. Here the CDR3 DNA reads TGTGCCAGCAGCGTAAATCTCAATGAGCAGTTCTTC.

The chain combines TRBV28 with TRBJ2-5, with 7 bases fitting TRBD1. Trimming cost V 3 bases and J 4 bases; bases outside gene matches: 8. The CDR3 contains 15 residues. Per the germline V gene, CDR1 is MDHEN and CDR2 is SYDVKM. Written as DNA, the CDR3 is TGTGCCAGCAGTTTGTTACAGGGGTTTGGAGAGACCCAGTACTTC. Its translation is CASSLLQGFGETQYF.

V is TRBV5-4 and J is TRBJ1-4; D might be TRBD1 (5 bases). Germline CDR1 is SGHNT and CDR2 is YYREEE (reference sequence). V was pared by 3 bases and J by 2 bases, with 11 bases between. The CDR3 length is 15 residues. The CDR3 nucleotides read TGTGCCAGCAGCTCCTCAGGGACGACTAATGAAAAACTGTTTTTT. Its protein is CASSSSGTTNEKLFF.

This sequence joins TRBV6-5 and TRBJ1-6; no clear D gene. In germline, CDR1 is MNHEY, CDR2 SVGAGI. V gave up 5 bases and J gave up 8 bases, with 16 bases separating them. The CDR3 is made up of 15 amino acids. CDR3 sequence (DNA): TGTGCCAGCAGTCCAACAGATCTGTATTATTCACCCCTCCACTTT. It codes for CASSPTDLYYSPLHF.

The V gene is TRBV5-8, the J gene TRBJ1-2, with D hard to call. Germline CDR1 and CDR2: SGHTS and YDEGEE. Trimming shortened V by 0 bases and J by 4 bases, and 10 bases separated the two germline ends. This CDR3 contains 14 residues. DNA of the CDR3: TGTGCCAGCAGCTTGGGGCACAACTCCTATGGCTACACCTTC. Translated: CASSLGHNSYGYTF.

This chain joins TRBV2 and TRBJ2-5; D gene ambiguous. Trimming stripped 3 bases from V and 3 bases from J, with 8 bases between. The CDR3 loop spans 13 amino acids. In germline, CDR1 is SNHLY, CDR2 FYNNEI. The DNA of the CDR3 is TGTGCCAGCAGTGAGCCGGACGAAGAGACCCAGTACTTC. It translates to CASSEPDEETQYF.

The CDR3 coding sequence is TGCGCCAGCAGCCAAGATTCCAGGGCCCAAAACATTCAGTACTTC. Protein product: CASSQDSRAQNIQYF. This chain connects TRBV4-1 to TRBJ2-4; weak D call: TRBD1 (5 bases). This CDR3 has 15 residues. The ends were cut back, 0 bases at V and 5 bases at J, with 11 bases in the middle. Germline values: CDR1 MGHRA, CDR2 YSYEKL.

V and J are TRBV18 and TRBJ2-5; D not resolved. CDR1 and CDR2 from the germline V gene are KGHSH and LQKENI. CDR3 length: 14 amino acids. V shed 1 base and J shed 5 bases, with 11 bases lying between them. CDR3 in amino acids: CASSPQERIETQYF. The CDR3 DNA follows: TGTGCCAGCTCACCACAAGAGAGGATCGAGACCCAGTACTTC.

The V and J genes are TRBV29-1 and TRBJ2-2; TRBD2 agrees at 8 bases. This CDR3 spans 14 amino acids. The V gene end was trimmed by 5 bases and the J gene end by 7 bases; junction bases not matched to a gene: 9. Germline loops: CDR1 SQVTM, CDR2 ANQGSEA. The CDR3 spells CSVYVAGSNGELFF. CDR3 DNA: TGCAGCGTTTACGTAGCGGGGAGCAACGGGGAGCTGTTTTTT.

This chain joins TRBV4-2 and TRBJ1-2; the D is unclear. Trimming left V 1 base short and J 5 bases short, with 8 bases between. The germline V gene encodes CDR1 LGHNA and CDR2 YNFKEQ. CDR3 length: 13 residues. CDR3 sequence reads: CASSQVVHYGYTF. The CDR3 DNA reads TGTGCCAGCAGCCAAGTAGTCCATTATGGCTACACCTTC.

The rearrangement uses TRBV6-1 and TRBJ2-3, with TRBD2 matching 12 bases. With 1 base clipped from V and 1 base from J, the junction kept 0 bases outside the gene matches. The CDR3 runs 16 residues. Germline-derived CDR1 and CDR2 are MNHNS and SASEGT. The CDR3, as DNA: TGTGCCAGCAGTGAAGGACTAGCGGGGGGCACAGATACGCAGTATTTT. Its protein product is CASSEGLAGGTDTQYF.

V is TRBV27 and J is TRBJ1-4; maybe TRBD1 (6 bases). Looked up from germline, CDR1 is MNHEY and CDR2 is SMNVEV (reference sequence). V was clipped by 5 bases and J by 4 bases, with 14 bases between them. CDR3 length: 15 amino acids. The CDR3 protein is CASSPYRAVNEKLFF. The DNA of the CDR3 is TGTGCCAGCAGTCCCTACAGGGCGGTTAATGAAAAACTGTTTTTT.

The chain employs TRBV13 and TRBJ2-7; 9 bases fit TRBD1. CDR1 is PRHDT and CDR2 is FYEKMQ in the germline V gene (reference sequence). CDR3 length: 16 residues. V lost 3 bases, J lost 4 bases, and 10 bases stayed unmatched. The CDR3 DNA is TGTGCCAGCAGCTTTCACACCGGGACAGGGATTTACGAGCAGTACTTC. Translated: CASSFHTGTGIYEQYF.

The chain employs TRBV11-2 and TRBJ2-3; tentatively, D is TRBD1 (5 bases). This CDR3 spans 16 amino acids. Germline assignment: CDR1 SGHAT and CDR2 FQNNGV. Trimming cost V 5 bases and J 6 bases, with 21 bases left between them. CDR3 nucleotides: TGTGCCAGCAGCCGTTTTGGTAGGGGTTCCATGGATACGCAGTATTTT. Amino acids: CASSRFGRGSMDTQYF.

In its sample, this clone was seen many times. The CDR3 loop reads CASSSGTVYEQYF. The CDR3 coding sequence is TGTGCCAGCAGCTCCGGGACAGTCTACGAGCAGTACTTC. The chain carries TRBV11-1 and TRBJ2-7, with 7 bases lining up with TRBD1. V trimming: 4 bases; J trimming: 3 bases; junction bases outside the gene matches: 3. Germline lookup yields CDR1 SGHAT and CDR2 FQDESV (reference sequence). The length of the CDR3 is 13 residues.

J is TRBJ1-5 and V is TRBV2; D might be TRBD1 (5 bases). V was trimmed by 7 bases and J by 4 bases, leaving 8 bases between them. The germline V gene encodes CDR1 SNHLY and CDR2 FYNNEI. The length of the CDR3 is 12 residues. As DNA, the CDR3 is TGTGCCAGCAACAGGCCGAATCAGCCCCAGCATTTT. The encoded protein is CASNRPNQPQHF.